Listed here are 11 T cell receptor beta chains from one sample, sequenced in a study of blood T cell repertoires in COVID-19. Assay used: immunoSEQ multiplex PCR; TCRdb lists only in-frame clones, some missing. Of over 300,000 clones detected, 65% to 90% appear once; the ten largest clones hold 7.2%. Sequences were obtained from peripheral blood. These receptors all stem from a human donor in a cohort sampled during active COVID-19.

CDR3 sequence reads: CASSITVNTEAFF. Here the CDR3 DNA reads TGTGCCAGTAGTATTACGGTGAACACTGAAGCTTTCTTT. The chain uses TRBV19 and TRBJ1-1; D call uncertain. Trimming left V 3 bases short and J 0 bases short, with 5 bases between. This CDR3 is built from 13 residues. CDR1 and CDR2 from the germline V gene are LNHDA and SQIVND (reference sequence).

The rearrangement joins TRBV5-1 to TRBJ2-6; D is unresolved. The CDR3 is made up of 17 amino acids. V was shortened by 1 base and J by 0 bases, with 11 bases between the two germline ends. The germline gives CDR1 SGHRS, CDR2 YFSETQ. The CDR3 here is CASSLRSYSSGANVLTF. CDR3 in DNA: TGCGCCAGCAGCTTGAGGTCCTACAGCTCTGGGGCCAACGTCCTGACTTTC.

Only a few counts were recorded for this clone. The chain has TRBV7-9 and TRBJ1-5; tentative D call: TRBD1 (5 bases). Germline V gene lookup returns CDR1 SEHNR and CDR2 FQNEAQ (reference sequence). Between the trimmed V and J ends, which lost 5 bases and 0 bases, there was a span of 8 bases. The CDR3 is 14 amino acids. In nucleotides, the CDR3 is TGTGCCAGCAGCCCCCAGGGTAGCAATCAGCCCCAGCATTTT. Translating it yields CASSPQGSNQPQHF.

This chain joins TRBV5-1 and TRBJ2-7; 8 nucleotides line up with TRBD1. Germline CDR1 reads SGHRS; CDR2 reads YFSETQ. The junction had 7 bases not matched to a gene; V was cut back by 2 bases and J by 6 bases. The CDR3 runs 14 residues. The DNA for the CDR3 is TGCGCCAGCAGCTTAGCAGGGGGCATCGGCGAGCAGTACTTC. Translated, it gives CASSLAGGIGEQYF.

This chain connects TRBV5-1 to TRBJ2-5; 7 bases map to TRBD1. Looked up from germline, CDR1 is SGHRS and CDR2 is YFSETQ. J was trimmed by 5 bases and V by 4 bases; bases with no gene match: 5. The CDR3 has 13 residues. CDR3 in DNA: TGCGCCAGCAGCGTACAGGGGAAGGAGACCCAGTACTTC. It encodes CASSVQGKETQYF.

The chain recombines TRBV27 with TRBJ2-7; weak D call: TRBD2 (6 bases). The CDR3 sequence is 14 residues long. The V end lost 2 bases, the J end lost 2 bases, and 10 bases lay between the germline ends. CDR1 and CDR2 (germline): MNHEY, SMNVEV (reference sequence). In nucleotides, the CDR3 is TGTGCCAGCAGTTTAGGCGGGGCCGCCTACGAGCAGTACTTC. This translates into CASSLGGAAYEQYF.

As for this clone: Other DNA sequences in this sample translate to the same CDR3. The CDR3 region is CAWSAGANYGYTF. In nucleotides, the CDR3 is TGTGCCTGGAGTGCCGGAGCTAACTATGGCTACACCTTC. V usage is TRBV30 and J usage is TRBJ1-2; no reliable D call. The CDR3 has 13 residues. CDR1 GTSNPN and CDR2 SVGIG come from the germline V gene (reference sequence). Trimming cost V 1 base and J 0 bases, with 6 bases left between them. The full variable domain, in which reference TRBV30 and TRBJ1-2 provide the parts outside the CDR3, is SQTIHQWPATLVQPVGSPLSLECTVEGTSNPNLYWYRQAAGRGLQLLFYSVGIGQISSEVPQNLSASRPQDRQFILSSKKLLLSDSGFYLCAWSAGANYGYTFGSGTRLTVV.

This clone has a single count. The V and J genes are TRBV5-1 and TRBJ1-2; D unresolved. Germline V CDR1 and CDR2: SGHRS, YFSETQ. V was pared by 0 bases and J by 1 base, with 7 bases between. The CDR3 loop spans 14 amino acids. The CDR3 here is CASSLAQNNYGYTF. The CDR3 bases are TGCGCCAGCAGCTTGGCACAGAATAACTATGGCTACACCTTC.

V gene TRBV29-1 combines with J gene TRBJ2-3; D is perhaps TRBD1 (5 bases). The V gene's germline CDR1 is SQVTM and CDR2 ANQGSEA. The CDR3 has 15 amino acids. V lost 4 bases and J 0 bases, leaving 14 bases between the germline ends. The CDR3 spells CSVVLAGHSTDTQYF. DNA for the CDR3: TGCAGCGTTGTACTGGCAGGGCATAGCACAGATACGCAGTATTTT.

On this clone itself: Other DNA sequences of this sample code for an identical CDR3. The CDR3 sequence: CASGLVLGQGKNSPLHF. The CDR3 coding sequence is TGTGCTAGTGGTTTGGTACTGGGACAGGGGAAAAATTCACCCCTCCACTTT. V gene TRBV12-5 combines with J gene TRBJ1-6, with 10 bases lining up with TRBD1. This CDR3 comprises 17 residues. J gave up 7 bases and V 0 bases, and 6 bases lay outside the gene matches. Germline V CDR1 and CDR2: LGHNT, FRNRAP.

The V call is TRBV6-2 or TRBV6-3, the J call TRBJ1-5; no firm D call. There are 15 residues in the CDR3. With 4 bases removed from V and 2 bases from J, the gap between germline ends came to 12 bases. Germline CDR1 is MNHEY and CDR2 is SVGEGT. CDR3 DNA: TGTGCCAGCAGTTTTGCGGGGAACGGCAATCAGCCCCAGCATTTT. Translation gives CASSFAGNGNQPQHF.